The 8 T cell receptor beta chains reported below all come from one sample, sequenced in a study of blood T cells in healthy people across ages. A second roughly 7 to 11 cycle PCR used barcoded and J-beta primers. TCRdb re-derived calls from the 5' RACE reads in MiXCR, one entry per CDR3 protein. This sample has 850,000 to 1,100,000 distinct CDR3 sequences, with less than 45% found just once. The sequenced material came from blood. All receptors come from a man younger than 30 in good health.

In this sample, this clonotype turned up a few times. The genes are TRBV18 and TRBJ2-3; TRBD1 or TRBD2 may be the D gene (5 bases each). Germline V gene data show CDR1 as KGHSH and CDR2 as LQKENI. The CDR3 extends over 14 amino acids. Trimming shortened V by 3 bases and J by 2 bases, and 9 bases separated the two germline ends. The CDR3 DNA is TGTGCCAGCTCACCCCCGGGGCTCACAGATACGCAGTATTTT. As protein: CASSPPGLTDTQYF.

This clonotype was seen only a few times. The V gene is TRBV6-5, the J gene TRBJ2-7; D is unclear. Trimming stripped 10 bases from V and 10 bases from J, with 17 bases between. Germline V lookup: CDR1 MNHEY, CDR2 SVGAGI. This CDR3 region has 11 residues. CDR3: CATGRGEAQYF. The DNA of the CDR3 is TGTGCCACTGGTCGAGGAGAGGCCCAGTACTTC.

The rearrangement uses TRBV9 and TRBJ1-2, with D uncertain. Germline assignment: CDR1 SGDLS and CDR2 YYNGEE. The CDR3 runs to 15 residues. Trimming shortened V by 0 bases and J by 4 bases, and 13 bases separated the two germline ends. The CDR3 reads CASSVGPRTSYGYTF. The CDR3 DNA follows: TGTGCCAGCAGCGTAGGCCCCCGGACTTCCTATGGCTACACCTTC. Filled out from reference TRBV9 and TRBJ1-2, the complete variable domain reads DSGVTQTPKHLITATGQRVTLRCSPRSGDLSVYWYQQSLDQGLQFLIQYYNGEERAKGNILERFSAQQFPDLHSELNLSSLELGDSALYFCASSVGPRTSYGYTFGSGTRLTVV.

Written as DNA, the CDR3 is TGCAGTGCTAGGGTCGGCGCAGGCCTTTATGGCTACACCTTC. Translated: CSARVGAGLYGYTF. The rearrangement joins TRBV20-1 to TRBJ1-2, with no clear D. Looked up from germline, CDR1 is DFQATT and CDR2 is SNEGSKA (reference sequence). The CDR3 extends over 14 amino acids. V was shortened by 3 bases and J by 5 bases, with 16 bases between the two germline ends.

The rearrangement links TRBV5-1 to TRBJ2-2, with D perhaps matching TRBD1 or TRBD2 (6 bases each). The CDR3 has 16 amino acids. Germline CDR1 and CDR2: SGHRS and YFSETQ. V was pared by 4 bases and J by 5 bases, with 18 bases between. The CDR3 DNA sequence: TGCGCCAGCAGCGCACCACAGGGAGGTGGGACCGGGGAGCTGTTTTTT. As protein: CASSAPQGGGTGELFF.

This clonotype was picked up many times. This chain uses TRBV15 with TRBJ2-7; D call uncertain. Germline V gene data show CDR1 as LNHNV and CDR2 as YYDKDF (reference sequence). The CDR3 sequence is 14 residues long. The V and J ends lost 0 bases and 4 bases respectively, with 10 bases between them. CDR3 DNA: TGTGCCACCAGCAGAGATAGAGGCGGTTACGAGCAGTACTTC. Protein: CATSRDRGGYEQYF.

The chain is built from TRBV25-1 and TRBJ2-1; D is perhaps TRBD1 or TRBD2 (5 bases each). The V end lost 1 base, the J end lost 3 bases, and 13 bases lay between the germline ends. Germline lookup yields CDR1 MGHDK and CDR2 SYGVNS. The CDR3 covers 16 residues. The CDR3 DNA follows: TGTGCCAGCAGTGAATTTAAAGGGGAGCTCTACAATGAGCAGTTCTTC. Its protein is CASSEFKGELYNEQFF.

This clonotype was seen more than once but under ten times. V and J are TRBV29-1 and TRBJ1-2, with TRBD1 matching 8 bases. This CDR3 has 12 residues. Germline V lookup: CDR1 SQVTM, CDR2 ANQGSEA. V lost 3 bases, J lost 4 bases, and 1 base stayed unmatched. CDR3 residues: CSVDTGGYGYTF. For the CDR3, the DNA is TGCAGCGTTGACACAGGGGGCTATGGCTACACCTTC.